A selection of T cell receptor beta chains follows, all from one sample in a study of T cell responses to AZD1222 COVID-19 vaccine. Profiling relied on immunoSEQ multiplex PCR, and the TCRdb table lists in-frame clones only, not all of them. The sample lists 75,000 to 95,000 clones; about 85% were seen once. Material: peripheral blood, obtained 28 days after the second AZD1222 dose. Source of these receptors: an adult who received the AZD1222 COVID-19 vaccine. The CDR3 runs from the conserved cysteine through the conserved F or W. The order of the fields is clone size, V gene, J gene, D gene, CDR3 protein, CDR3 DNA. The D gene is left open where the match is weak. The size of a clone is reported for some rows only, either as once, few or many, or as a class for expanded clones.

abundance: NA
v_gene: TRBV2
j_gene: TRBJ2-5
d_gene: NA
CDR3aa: CASSLSIKETQYF
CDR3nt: TGTGCCAGCAGTCTATCGATTAAAGAGACCCAGTACTTC

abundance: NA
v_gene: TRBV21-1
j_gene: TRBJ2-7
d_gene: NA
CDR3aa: CASIPEWGTEKRVCFPYEQYF
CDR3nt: TGTGCCAGCATCCCCGAATGGGGCACCGAAAAAAGGGTCTGTTTCCCCTACGAGCAGTACTTC

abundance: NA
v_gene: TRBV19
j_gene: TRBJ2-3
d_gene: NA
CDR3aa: CASSIPSGGTDTQYF
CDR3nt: TGTGCCAGTAGTATACCCAGCGGAGGCACAGATACGCAGTATTTT

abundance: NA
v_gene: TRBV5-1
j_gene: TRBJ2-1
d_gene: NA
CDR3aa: CASSLVGQFGDEQFF
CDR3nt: TGCGCCAGCAGCTTGGTCGGACAATTCGGAGATGAGCAGTTCTTC

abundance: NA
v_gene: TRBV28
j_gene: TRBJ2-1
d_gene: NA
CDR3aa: CASSLTVPNEQFF
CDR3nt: TGTGCCAGCAGTTTAACAGTCCCTAATGAGCAGTTCTTC

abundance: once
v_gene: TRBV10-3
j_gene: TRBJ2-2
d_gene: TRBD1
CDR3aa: CAISGPGTGLLTGELFF
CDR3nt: TGTGCCATCAGTGGCCCCGGGACAGGGCTTTTAACCGGGGAGCTGTTTTTT

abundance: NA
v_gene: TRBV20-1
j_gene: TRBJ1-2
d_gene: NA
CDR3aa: CSGGYGYTF
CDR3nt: TGCAGTGGTGGCTATGGCTACACCTTC

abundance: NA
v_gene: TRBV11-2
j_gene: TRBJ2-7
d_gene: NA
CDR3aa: CASSDRQNPRSSYEQYF
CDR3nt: TGTGCCAGCAGCGATCGACAGAACCCACGTAGCTCCTACGAGCAGTACTTC

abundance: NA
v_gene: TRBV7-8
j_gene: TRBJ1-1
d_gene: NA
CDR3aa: CASSHLSNSRGAFF
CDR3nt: TGTGCCAGCAGCCATCTTAGTAATTCCCGGGGAGCTTTCTTT

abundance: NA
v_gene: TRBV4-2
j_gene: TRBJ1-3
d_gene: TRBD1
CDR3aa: CASSHLPGQGISGNTIYF
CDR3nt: TGTGCCAGCAGCCATCTCCCCGGACAGGGGATATCTGGAAACACCATATATTTT

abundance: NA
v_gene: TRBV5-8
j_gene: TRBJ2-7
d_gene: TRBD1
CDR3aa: CASSFTGGANEQYF
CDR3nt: TGTGCCAGCAGCTTCACAGGGGGCGCCAACGAGCAGTACTTC

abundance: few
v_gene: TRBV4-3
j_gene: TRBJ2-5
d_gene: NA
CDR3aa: CASSQDLSGANQETQYF
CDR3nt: TGCGCCAGCAGCCAAGATCTATCGGGGGCGAACCAAGAGACCCAGTACTTC

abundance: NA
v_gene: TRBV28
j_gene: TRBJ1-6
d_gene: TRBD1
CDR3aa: CASRPTTGQNNSPLHF
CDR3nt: TGTGCCAGCAGGCCTACGACGGGACAGAATAATTCACCCCTCCACTTT

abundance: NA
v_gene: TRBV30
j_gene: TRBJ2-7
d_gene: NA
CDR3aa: CAWSPRGQGNYEQYF
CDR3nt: TGTGCCTGGAGTCCTCGGGGCCAGGGAAATTACGAGCAGTACTTC

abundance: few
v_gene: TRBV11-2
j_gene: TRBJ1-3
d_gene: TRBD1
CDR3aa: CASSPTKGTARSSGNTIYF
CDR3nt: TGTGCCAGCAGCCCCACGAAAGGGACAGCTAGGAGCTCTGGAAACACCATATATTTT

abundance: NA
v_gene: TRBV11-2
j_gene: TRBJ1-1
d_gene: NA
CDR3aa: CASSLAASEAFF
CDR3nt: TGTGCCAGCAGCTTAGCGGCGTCAGAGGCTTTCTTT

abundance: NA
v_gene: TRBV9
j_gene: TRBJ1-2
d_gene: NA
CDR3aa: CASSVGGNYGYTF
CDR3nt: TGTGCCAGCAGCGTAGGAGGGAACTATGGCTACACCTTC